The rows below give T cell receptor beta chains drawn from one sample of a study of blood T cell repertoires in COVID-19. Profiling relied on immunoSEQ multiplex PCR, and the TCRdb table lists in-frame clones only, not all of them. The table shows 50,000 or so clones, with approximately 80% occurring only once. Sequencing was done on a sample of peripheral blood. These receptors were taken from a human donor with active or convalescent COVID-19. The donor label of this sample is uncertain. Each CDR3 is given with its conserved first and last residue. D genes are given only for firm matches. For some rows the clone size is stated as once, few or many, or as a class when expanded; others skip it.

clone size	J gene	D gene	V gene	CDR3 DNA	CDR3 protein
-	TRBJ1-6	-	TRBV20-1	TGCAGTGCTAGACCCTGGACCGGGGTCTGGTTT	CSARPWTGVWF
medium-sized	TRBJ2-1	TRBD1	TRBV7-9	TGTGCCAGCAGCTATGGACAGGGGGAGTACAATGAGCAGTTCTTC	CASSYGQGEYNEQFF
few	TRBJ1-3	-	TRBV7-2	TGTGCCAGCAGCAACTCGGACATGACGGGAAACACCATATATTTT	CASSNSDMTGNTIYF
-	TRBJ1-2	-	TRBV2	TGTGCCAGCAGTGAAGACAGGAGCTATGGCTACACCTTC	CASSEDRSYGYTF
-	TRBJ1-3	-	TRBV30	TGTGCCTGGGCCTTTGACACCATATATTTT	CAWAFDTIYF
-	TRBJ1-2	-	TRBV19	TGTGCCAGTTCTAATCAAGGAGCTAACTATGGCTACACCTTC	CASSNQGANYGYTF
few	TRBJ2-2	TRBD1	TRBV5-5	TGTGCCAGCAGCTTGGGTCCGGGACAGGGGGCGTTGACCGGGGAGCTGTTTTTT	CASSLGPGQGALTGELFF
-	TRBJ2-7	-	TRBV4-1	TGCGCCAGCAGCGTTGGCAGACTCTACGAGCAGTACTTC	CASSVGRLYEQYF
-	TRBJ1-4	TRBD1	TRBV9	TGTGCCAGCGCGAGACAGGGGACGGAAACTAATGAAAAACTGTTTTTT	CASARQGTETNEKLFF
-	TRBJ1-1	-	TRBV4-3	TGCGCCAGCAGCCAAGACAGGGGGAACACTGAAGCTTTCTTT	CASSQDRGNTEAFF
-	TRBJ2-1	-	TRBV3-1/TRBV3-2	TGTGCCAGCAGCCAAGATCGGGAGTATTGGGTCAATGAGCAGTTCTTC	CASSQDREYWVNEQFF
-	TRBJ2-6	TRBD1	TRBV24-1	TGTGCCACCAGTGCCACGACAGGGGGCAATGGGGCCAACGTCCTGACTTTC	CATSATTGGNGANVLTF
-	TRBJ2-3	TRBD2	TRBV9	TGTGCCAGCAGCGTAGGGTACTTCGGGACTAGTGGGACAGATACGCAGTATTTT	CASSVGYFGTSGTDTQYF
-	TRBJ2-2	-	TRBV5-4	TGTGCCAGCAGCTTGGGTACTAGACGCAGCACCGGGGAGCTGTTTTTT	CASSLGTRRSTGELFF
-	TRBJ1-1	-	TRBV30	TGTGCCTGGAGTGTACTGGGGGCCCGCGCTGGAGCTTTCTTT	CAWSVLGARAGAFF
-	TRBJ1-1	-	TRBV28	TGTGCCAGCAGTCTACTGGACACTGAAGCTTTCTTT	CASSLLDTEAFF
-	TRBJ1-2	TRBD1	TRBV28	TGTGCCAGCTTTCAGCCCACAGGGGATGGCTACACCTTC	CASFQPTGDGYTF
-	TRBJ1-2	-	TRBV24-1	TGTGCCACCAGTAGTTGGGAGGGGAATGGCTACACCTTC	CATSSWEGNGYTF
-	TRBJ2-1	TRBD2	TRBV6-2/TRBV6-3	TGTGCCAGCAGTCCCATACTAGCGGGGAATGAGCAGTTCTTC	CASSPILAGNEQFF
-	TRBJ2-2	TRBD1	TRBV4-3	TGCGCCAGCAGCTCCGGGACAGGGGTCACCGGGGAGCTGTTTTTT	CASSSGTGVTGELFF
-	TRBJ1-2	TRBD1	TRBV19	TGTGCCAGTAGTGGACAGGGGGAGGGCTATGGCTACACCTTC	CASSGQGEGYGYTF
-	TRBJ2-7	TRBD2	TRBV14	TGTGCCAGCAGCCAAGTAAGCGGGAGTAATGGGCAGTACTTC	CASSQVSGSNGQYF